A single sample gave rise to the 12 T cell receptor beta chains below, sequenced in a study of blood T cell repertoires in COVID-19. Sequenced by immunoSEQ multiplex PCR; TCRdb stores in-frame clones only, minus some. The sample shows under 250,000 clones, 75% to 90% of them seen only once. The sequenced material came from peripheral blood. All receptors come from a woman aged 70 to 79 with active or convalescent COVID-19.

V is TRBV28 and J is TRBJ1-2; D is possibly TRBD1 (6 bases). The germline V gene encodes CDR1 MDHEN and CDR2 SYDVKM. This CDR3 is built from 13 residues. Trimming cost V 7 bases and J 3 bases, with 12 bases left between them. CDR3 protein: CASTLGGYYGYTF. CDR3 DNA sequence: TGTGCCAGCACTCTAGGGGGTTACTATGGCTACACCTTC.

Regarding this clone: This sample also contains other DNA sequences that code for the same CDR3. The rearrangement links TRBV2 to TRBJ1-1; tentatively, D is TRBD1 (6 bases). The V gene lost 6 bases and the J gene lost 2 bases, with 10 bases spanning the gap. Germline lookup yields CDR1 SNHLY and CDR2 FYNNEI. The CDR3 length is 13 residues. The CDR3 reads CASSGQINTEAFF. DNA of the CDR3: TGTGCCAGCAGCGGACAGATAAACACTGAAGCTTTCTTT.

This CDR3 is CASRCDYFYGELFF. In nucleotides, the CDR3 is TGTGCAAGTCGCTGCGACTACTTCTACGGGGAGCTGTTTTTT. J is TRBJ2-2 and V is TRBV12-2; TRBD2 is taken as the D call from the table, unchecked against the DNA. TRBV12-2 is a pseudogene. The CDR3 totals 14 residues.

The table lists this clone with a few counts. CDR3: CASRGSGWGEQYF. DNA of the CDR3: TGTGCCAGCAGAGGGAGCGGGTGGGGCGAGCAGTACTTC. V usage is TRBV27 and J usage is TRBJ2-7; D is perhaps TRBD2 (6 bases). Trimming removed 6 bases at V and 6 bases at J, with 15 bases between. CDR3 length: 13 residues. Germline lookup yields CDR1 MNHEY and CDR2 SMNVEV (reference sequence).

The rearrangement links TRBV5-6 to TRBJ1-2; the match to TRBD1 covers 10 bases. CDR1 and CDR2 from the germline V gene are SGHDT and YYEEEE. J lost 6 bases, V lost 5 bases, and 10 bases had no gene match. The CDR3 consists of 15 residues. The CDR3 spells CASRSGTGAQNGYTF. For the CDR3, the DNA is TGTGCCAGCAGGTCCGGGACAGGGGCCCAGAATGGCTACACCTTC.

The V gene is TRBV29-1, the J gene TRBJ1-5; D uncertain. Trimming pared 5 bases from V and 5 bases from J, leaving 13 bases between. CDR3 length: 13 amino acids. Per the germline V gene, CDR1 is SQVTM and CDR2 is ANQGSEA. DNA of the CDR3: TGCAGCGTTTCGGTCCAGGATGATCAGCCCCAGCATTTT. Translation gives CSVSVQDDQPQHF.

This chain connects TRBV3-1 (or the pseudogene TRBV3-2) to TRBJ1-5, with D maybe TRBD1 (5 bases). V lost 5 bases, J lost 3 bases, and 11 bases lay in between. Germline V gene data show CDR1 as LGHDT and CDR2 as YNNKEL (reference sequence). This CDR3 is built from 14 residues. The CDR3 loop is CASSYGHLNQPQHF. CDR3 coding DNA: TGTGCCAGCAGCTATGGACACCTCAATCAGCCCCAGCATTTT.

This clone has just one count. The V gene is TRBV5-1, the J gene TRBJ1-1; 9 nucleotides agree with TRBD1. CDR3 length: 15 residues. Germline-derived CDR1 and CDR2 are SGHRS and YFSETQ. V dropped 4 bases and J dropped 0; count of bases not matched to a gene: 4. The CDR3 here is CASSVNRGLNTEAFF. In nucleotides, the CDR3 is TGCGCCAGCAGCGTTAACAGGGGGCTGAACACTGAAGCTTTCTTT.

This sequence joins TRBV7-9 and TRBJ1-2; 10 nucleotides agree with TRBD1. This CDR3 comprises 15 residues. Germline CDR1 reads SEHNR; CDR2 reads FQNEAQ (reference sequence). The V and J ends lost 5 bases and 5 bases, in that order; junction bases with no gene match: 8. CDR3 DNA sequence: TGTGCCAGCAGCCTCGGGGCGGACAGGGGGTATGGCTACACCTTC. Translating gives CASSLGADRGYGYTF.

The chain employs TRBV6-5 and TRBJ2-1; 9 bases are a match to TRBD2. Germline CDR1 MNHEY, CDR2 SVGAGI. The ends lost 2 bases at V and 1 base at J; junction bases unmatched: 3. The CDR3 sequence is 16 residues long. Written as DNA, the CDR3 is TGTGCCAGCAGTTACAGCGGGGGGCTTTCCTACAATGAGCAGTTCTTC. It translates to CASSYSGGLSYNEQFF.

The V and J genes are TRBV7-2 and TRBJ2-5; TRBD1 might be the D (6 bases). V was clipped by 1 base and J by 3 bases, with 9 bases between them. CDR1 SGHTA and CDR2 FQGNSA come from the germline V gene. The CDR3 runs 14 residues. The CDR3 nucleotides read TGTGCCAGCAGCTTAGAGGGACACAAAGAGACCCAGTACTTC. Residues: CASSLEGHKETQYF.

The J gene is TRBJ2-1, the V gene TRBV5-8, with D possibly matching TRBD2 (6 bases). CDR3 length equals 14 residues. Germline assignment: CDR1 SGHTS and CDR2 YDEGEE. Trimming cost V 3 bases and J 2 bases, with 9 bases left between them. This CDR3 reads CASSWRDPYNEQFF. The CDR3 DNA reads as TGTGCCAGCAGCTGGAGGGACCCCTACAATGAGCAGTTCTTC.